One sample yielded the 15 T cell receptor beta chains listed below, sequenced in a study of cytomegalovirus exposure and HLA in healthy donors. The PCR contained 60 Vbeta and 13 Jbeta primers. Assay used: immunoSEQ multiplex PCR; TCRdb lists only in-frame clones, some missing. The sample lists 240,000 or so clones; 75% to 85% were seen once. Sequencing input: PBMCs. The receptors were gathered from a woman aged 60-75 years in good health and CMV-seropositive.

The rearrangement links TRBV30 to TRBJ1-1, with 11 bases matching TRBD1. Unmatched junction bases numbered 9, after V lost 4 bases and J lost 5 bases. Germline V gene data show CDR1 as GTSNPN and CDR2 as SVGIG (reference sequence). CDR3 length equals 15 residues. The CDR3 loop is CAWNSGQGARTEAFF. CDR3 coding DNA: TGTGCCTGGAATTCTGGACAGGGGGCGCGGACTGAAGCTTTCTTT.

The CDR3 here is CASSGREPVYEQYF. The CDR3 DNA follows: TGTGCCAGCAGCGGGCGGGAGCCGGTCTACGAGCAGTACTTC. The chain joins TRBV5-4 to TRBJ2-7; 7 bases match TRBD2. The CDR3 runs to 14 residues. Looked up from germline, CDR1 is SGHNT and CDR2 is YYREEE (reference sequence). The J segment lost 3 bases and the V segment lost 4 bases, leaving 7 bases of the junction unmatched.

This chain connects TRBV2 to TRBJ2-3, with TRBD2 identical over 12 bases. The CDR3 runs to 16 residues. CDR1 is SNHLY, CDR2 FYNNEI, per germline. Unmatched junction bases numbered 7, after V lost 7 bases and J lost 2 bases. The CDR3, as DNA: TGTGCCAGCACCTCGGGACTAGCGGGTAACACAGATACGCAGTATTTT. Translation gives CASTSGLAGNTDTQYF.

The V and J genes are TRBV6-6 and TRBJ1-4, with D possibly TRBD1 on 5 matching bases. Germline CDR1 reads MNHNY; CDR2 reads SVGAGI (reference sequence). The CDR3 covers 15 residues. V dropped 4 bases and J dropped 10 bases, with 19 bases sitting between them. CDR3 bases: TGTGCCAGCAGTTCCTTGGACAATCACCGCGGAAAACTGTTTTTT. Translating it yields CASSSLDNHRGKLFF.

This sequence joins TRBV7-3 and TRBJ2-5, with 8 bases lining up with TRBD2. Germline CDR1 SGHTA, CDR2 FQGTGA. CDR3 length: 13 residues. Unmatched junction bases numbered 4, after V lost 5 bases and J lost 5 bases. The DNA of the CDR3 is TGTGCCAGCAGCCGGGGACTAGGGGAGACCCAGTACTTC. It is translated as CASSRGLGETQYF.

The rearrangement uses TRBV6-5 and TRBJ1-2; TRBD1 aligns across 7 bases. Looked up from germline, CDR1 is MNHEY and CDR2 is SVGAGI. The CDR3 is 14 amino acids. V trimming: 6 bases; J trimming: 0 bases; junction bases outside the gene matches: 4. CDR3 DNA sequence: TGTGCCAGCAGGCCGACAGGGTCTAACTATGGCTACACCTTC. It is translated as CASRPTGSNYGYTF.

This chain joins TRBV2 and TRBJ1-4; no clear D. Germline-derived CDR1 and CDR2 are SNHLY and FYNNEI. The CDR3 totals 14 residues. V gave up 1 base and J gave up 10 bases, with 13 bases separating them. The DNA for the CDR3 is TGTGCCAGCAGTGAAGATCCGACAATTGGAAAACTGTTTTTT. This gives the protein CASSEDPTIGKLFF.

This chain links TRBV11-2 with TRBJ2-1; 9 nucleotides align to TRBD2. Germline V gene lookup returns CDR1 SGHAT and CDR2 FQNNGV. Trimming at V came to 5 bases and at J to 0 bases, leaving 11 bases not matched to a gene. CDR3 size: 18 residues. CDR3 in amino acids: CASSTPLLAGASYNEQFF. The CDR3 coding sequence is TGTGCCAGCAGCACTCCCCTATTAGCGGGAGCCTCCTACAATGAGCAGTTCTTC.

The chain couples TRBV6-5 to TRBJ1-2; 11 nucleotides align to TRBD1. J gave up 4 bases and V 6 bases, and 4 bases lay outside the gene matches. The CDR3 covers 14 residues. CDR1 and CDR2 from the germline V gene are MNHEY and SVGAGI. CDR3 coding DNA: TGTGCCAGCAGACGGACAGGGGGCGCCTATGGCTACACCTTC. It translates to CASRRTGGAYGYTF.

This clone was recorded only once. This chain links TRBV19 with TRBJ1-5, with TRBD1 matching 8 bases. From germline, CDR1 is LNHDA and CDR2 SQIVND (reference sequence). The length of the CDR3 is 18 residues. With 3 bases clipped from V and 2 bases from J, the junction kept 12 bases outside the gene matches. The CDR3 loop is CASSINPTGALRNQPQHF. Written as DNA, the CDR3 is TGTGCCAGTAGTATCAACCCGACAGGGGCCCTTCGCAATCAGCCCCAGCATTTT.

This clone was detected only once. J is TRBJ2-7 and V is TRBV27, with 8 bases fitting TRBD2. Germline V gives CDR1 MNHEY, CDR2 SMNVEV (reference sequence). There are 13 residues in the CDR3. Trimming cost V 6 bases and J 3 bases; bases outside gene matches: 4. The CDR3 region has the DNA TGTGCCAGCAGCAGCGGGAGTGGCTACGAGCAGTACTTC. As protein: CASSSGSGYEQYF.

The chain couples TRBV19 to TRBJ2-5, with 8 bases that match TRBD1. Germline CDR1 is LNHDA and CDR2 is SQIVND (reference sequence). CDR3 length: 15 amino acids. V shed 5 bases and J 4 bases; nucleotides not matched to a gene: 9. The DNA of the CDR3 is TGTGCCAGTAGTCCCCGGACAGGGCTTCTAGAGACCCAGTACTTC. Translated: CASSPRTGLLETQYF. Complete variable domain (other parts from reference TRBV19 and TRBJ2-5): DGGITQSPKYLFRKEGQNVTLSCEQNLNHDAMYWYRQDPGQGLRLIYYSQIVNDFQKGDIAEGYSVSREKKESFPLTVTSAQKNPTAFYLCASSPRTGLLETQYFGPGTRLLVL.

The chain employs TRBV6-5 and TRBJ2-5; 9 bases fit TRBD1. V lost 11 bases to trimming and J lost 5 bases; unmatched junction nucleotides: 12. Germline assignment: CDR1 MNHEY and CDR2 SVGAGI. There are 14 residues in the CDR3. The CDR3 DNA sequence: TGTGCCGGGCCTACAGGGGGCATGCGGGAGACCCAGTACTTC. Translated: CAGPTGGMRETQYF.

The V and J genes are TRBV7-9 and TRBJ1-1; weak D call: TRBD1 (5 bases). From germline, CDR1 is SEHNR and CDR2 FQNEAQ (reference sequence). This CDR3 spans 14 amino acids. V was trimmed by 0 bases and J by 0 bases, leaving 5 bases between them. The CDR3 DNA is TGTGCCAGCAGCTTAGCCAGGGTGAACACTGAAGCTTTCTTT. Protein: CASSLARVNTEAFF.

The chain couples TRBV30 to TRBJ1-5; a weak D match, TRBD1 (5 bases). This CDR3 contains 13 residues. V lost 5 bases and J lost 2, with 10 bases in between. CDR1 and CDR2 from the germline V gene are GTSNPN and SVGIG (reference sequence). CDR3 loop: CAWGDLGNQPQHF. DNA for the CDR3: TGTGCCTGGGGGGACTTGGGCAATCAGCCCCAGCATTTT.